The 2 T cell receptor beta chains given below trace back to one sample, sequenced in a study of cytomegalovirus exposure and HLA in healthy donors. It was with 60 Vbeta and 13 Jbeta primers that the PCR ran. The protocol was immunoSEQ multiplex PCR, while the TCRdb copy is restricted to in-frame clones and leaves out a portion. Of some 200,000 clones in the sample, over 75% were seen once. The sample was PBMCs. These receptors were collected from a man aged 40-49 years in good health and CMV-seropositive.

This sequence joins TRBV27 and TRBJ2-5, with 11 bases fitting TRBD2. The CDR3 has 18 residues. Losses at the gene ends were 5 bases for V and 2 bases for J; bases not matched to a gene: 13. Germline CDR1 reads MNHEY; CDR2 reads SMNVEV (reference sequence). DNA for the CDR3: TGTGCCAGCAGTGGTCCCTTAGCGGGGGGGCGAAATCAAGAGACCCAGTACTTC. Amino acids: CASSGPLAGGRNQETQYF.

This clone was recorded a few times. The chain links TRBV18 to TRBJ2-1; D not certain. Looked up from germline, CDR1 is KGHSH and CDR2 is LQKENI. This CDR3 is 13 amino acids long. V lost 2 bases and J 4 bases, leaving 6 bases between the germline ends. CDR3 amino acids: CASSPAVYNEQFF. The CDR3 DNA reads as TGTGCCAGCTCACCAGCAGTTTACAATGAGCAGTTCTTC.